This T cell receptor beta chain comes out of a study of blood T cells in healthy people across ages. Deletions cut 6 bases from V and 4 bases from J, with 14 bases between. The germline V gene has CDR1 MNHEY and CDR2 SVGEGT. CDR3 size: 14 residues. The authors ran a second PCR of roughly 6 to 12 cycles using a sample-barcoded 5' primer and a J-beta primer mix. Every cDNA molecule carried a tag from a template-switch adaptor bearing 12 random nucleotides. TCRdb re-called the 5' RACE reads through MiXCR, storing one row per CDR3 protein. The sample carries 720,000 or so distinct CDR3 sequences, over 40% recorded once. This clonotype was observed a handful of times.

The sequence was collected from a man at least 80 years old in good health. The sample comprised blood. The genes are TRBV6-2 or TRBV6-3 and TRBJ2-3, with D uncertain. As DNA, the CDR3 is TGTGCCAGCAGGGTGGACGGGCTGTCAGATACGCAGTATTTT. Protein: CASRVDGLSDTQYF.